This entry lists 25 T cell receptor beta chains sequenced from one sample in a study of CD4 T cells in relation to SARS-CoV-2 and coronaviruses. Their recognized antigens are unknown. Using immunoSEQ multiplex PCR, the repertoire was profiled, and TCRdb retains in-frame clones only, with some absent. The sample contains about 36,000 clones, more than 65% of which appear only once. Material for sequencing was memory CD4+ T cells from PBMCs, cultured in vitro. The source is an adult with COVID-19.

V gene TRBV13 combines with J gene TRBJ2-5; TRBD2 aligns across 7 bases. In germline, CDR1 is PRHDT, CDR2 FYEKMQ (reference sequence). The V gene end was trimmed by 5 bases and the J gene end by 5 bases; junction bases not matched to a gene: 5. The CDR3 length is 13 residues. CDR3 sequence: CASSAREVETQYF. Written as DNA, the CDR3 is TGTGCCAGCAGCGCCCGGGAGGTGGAGACCCAGTACTTC.

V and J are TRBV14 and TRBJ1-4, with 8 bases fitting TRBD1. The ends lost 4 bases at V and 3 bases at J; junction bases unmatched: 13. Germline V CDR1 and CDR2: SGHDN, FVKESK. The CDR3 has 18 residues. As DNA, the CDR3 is TGTGCCAGCAGCCCGGACAGGGCTCAGCCCGGGGCTAATGAAAAACTGTTTTTT. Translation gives CASSPDRAQPGANEKLFF.

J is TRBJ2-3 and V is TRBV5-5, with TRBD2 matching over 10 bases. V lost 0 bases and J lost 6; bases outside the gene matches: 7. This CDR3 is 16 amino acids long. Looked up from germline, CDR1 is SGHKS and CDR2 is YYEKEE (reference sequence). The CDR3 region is CASSLAASGSLDTQYF. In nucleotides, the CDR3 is TGTGCCAGCAGCTTGGCTGCTAGCGGGAGTTTGGATACGCAGTATTTT.

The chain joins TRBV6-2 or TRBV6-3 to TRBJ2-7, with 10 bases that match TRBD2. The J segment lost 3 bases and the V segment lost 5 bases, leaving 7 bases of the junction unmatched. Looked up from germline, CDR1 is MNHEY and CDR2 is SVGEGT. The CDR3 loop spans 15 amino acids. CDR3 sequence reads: CASSPGLAFNYEQYF. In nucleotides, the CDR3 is TGTGCCAGCAGTCCGGGACTAGCGTTCAACTACGAGCAGTACTTC.

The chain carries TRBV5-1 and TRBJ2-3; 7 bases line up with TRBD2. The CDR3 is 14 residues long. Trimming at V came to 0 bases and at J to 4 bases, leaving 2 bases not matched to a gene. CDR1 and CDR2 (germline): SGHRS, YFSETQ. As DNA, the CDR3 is TGCGCCAGCAGCTTGGAGCGGGGTTCAGATACGCAGTATTTT. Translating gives CASSLERGSDTQYF.

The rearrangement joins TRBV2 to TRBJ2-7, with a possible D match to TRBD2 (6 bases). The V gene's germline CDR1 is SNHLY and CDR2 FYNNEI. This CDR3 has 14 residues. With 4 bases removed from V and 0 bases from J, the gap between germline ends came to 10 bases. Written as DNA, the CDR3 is TGTGCCAGCAGTGTAGAACTAGCCTCCTACGAGCAGTACTTC. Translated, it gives CASSVELASYEQYF.

The CDR3 sequence: CASSLSPRGGARRRLFF. The CDR3, as DNA: TGTGCCAGCAGTTTATCCCCCCGGGGGGGGGCGCGGAGACGTCTGTTCTTC. The V and J genes are TRBV27 and TRBJ2-1; 8 positions agree with TRBD2. There are 17 residues in the CDR3. V trimming: 0 bases; J trimming: 15 bases; junction bases outside the gene matches: 19. CDR1 and CDR2 from the germline V gene are MNHEY and SMNVEV (reference sequence).

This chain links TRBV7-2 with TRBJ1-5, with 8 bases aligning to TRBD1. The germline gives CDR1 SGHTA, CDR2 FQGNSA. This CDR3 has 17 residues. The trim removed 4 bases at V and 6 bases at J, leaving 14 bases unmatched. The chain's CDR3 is CASSSESGTGRGQPQHF. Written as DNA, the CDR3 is TGTGCCAGCAGCTCCGAATCCGGGACAGGTAGGGGTCAGCCCCAGCATTTT. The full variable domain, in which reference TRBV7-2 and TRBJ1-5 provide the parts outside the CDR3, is GAGVSQSPSNKVTEKGKDVELRCDPISGHTALYWYRQSLGQGLEFLIYFQGNSAPDKSGLPSDRFSAERTGGSVSTLTIQRTQQEDSAVYLCASSSESGTGRGQPQHFGDGTRLSIL.

The CDR3 DNA reads as TGTGCCAGCAGGGGTCGACAGTCGGCCAATGAGCAGTTCTTC. Translated: CASRGRQSANEQFF. The rearrangement joins TRBV6-1 to TRBJ2-1, with D possibly TRBD1 on 5 matching bases. Germline-derived CDR1 and CDR2 are MNHNS and SASEGT. Trimming stripped 6 bases from V and 6 bases from J, with 15 bases between. The CDR3 runs 14 residues.

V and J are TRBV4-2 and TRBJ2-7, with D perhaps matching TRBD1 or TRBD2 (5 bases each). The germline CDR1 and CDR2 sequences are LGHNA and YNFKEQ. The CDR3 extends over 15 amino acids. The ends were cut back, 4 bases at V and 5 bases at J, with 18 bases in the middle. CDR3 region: CASSPGVLLGDEQYF. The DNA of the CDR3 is TGTGCCAGCAGCCCCGGTGTCCTTCTGGGGGACGAGCAGTACTTC.

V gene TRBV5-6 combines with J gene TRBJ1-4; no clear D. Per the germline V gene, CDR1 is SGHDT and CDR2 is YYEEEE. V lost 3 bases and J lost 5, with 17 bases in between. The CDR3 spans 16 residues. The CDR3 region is CASSYTGSGYNEKLFF. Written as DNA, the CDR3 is TGTGCCAGCAGCTATACGGGCTCGGGATACAATGAAAAACTGTTTTTT. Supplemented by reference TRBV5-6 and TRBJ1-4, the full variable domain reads DAGVTQSPTHLIKTRGQQVTLRCSPKSGHDTVSWYQQALGQGPQFIFQYYEEEERQRGNFPDRFSGHQFPNYSSELNVNALLLGDSALYLCASSYTGSGYNEKLFFGSGTQLSVL.

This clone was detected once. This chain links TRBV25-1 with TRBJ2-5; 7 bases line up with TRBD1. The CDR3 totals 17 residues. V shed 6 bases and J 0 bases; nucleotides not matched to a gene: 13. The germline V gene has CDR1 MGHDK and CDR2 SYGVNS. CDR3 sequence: CASREPHRDSDQETQYF. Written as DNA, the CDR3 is TGTGCCAGCAGGGAACCACATAGGGACAGTGACCAAGAGACCCAGTACTTC.

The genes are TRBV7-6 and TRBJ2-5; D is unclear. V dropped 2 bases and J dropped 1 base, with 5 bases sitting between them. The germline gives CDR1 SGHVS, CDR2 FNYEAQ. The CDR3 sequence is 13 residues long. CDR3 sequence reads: CASSLNVQETQYF. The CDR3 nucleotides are TGTGCCAGCAGCTTAAACGTCCAAGAGACCCAGTACTTC.

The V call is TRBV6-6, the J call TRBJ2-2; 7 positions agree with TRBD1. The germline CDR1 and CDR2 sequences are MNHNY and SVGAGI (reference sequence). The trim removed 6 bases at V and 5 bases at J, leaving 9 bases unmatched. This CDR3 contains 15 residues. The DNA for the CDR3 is TGTGCCAGCAGGACCAGACAGGGAGAAACCGGGGAGCTGTTTTTT. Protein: CASRTRQGETGELFF.

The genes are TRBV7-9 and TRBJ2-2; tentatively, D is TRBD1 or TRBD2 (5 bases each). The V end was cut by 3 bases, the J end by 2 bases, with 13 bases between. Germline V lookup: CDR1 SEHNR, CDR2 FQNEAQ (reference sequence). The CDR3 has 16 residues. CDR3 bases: TGTGCCAGCAGCTTGTTTAGGGACGGTAACACCGGGGAGCTGTTTTTT. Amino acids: CASSLFRDGNTGELFF.

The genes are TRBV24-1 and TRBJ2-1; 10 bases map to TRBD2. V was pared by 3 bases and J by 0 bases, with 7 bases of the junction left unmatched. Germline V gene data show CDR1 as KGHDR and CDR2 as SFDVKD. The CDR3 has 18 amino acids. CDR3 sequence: CATSDATGLASSYNEQFF. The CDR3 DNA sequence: TGTGCCACCAGTGATGCCACGGGACTAGCGAGCTCCTACAATGAGCAGTTCTTC.

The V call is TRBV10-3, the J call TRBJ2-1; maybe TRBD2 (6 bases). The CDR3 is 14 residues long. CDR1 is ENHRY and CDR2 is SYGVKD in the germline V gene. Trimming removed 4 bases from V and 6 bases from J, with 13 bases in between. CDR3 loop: CAISVGGESNEQFF. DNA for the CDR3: TGTGCCATCAGTGTCGGGGGAGAAAGCAATGAGCAGTTCTTC.

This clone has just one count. The CDR3 loop reads CASSYRTDLSSTDTQYF. CDR3 sequence (DNA): TGTGCCAGCAGCTACCGGACAGACCTATCTAGCACAGATACGCAGTATTTT. This chain uses TRBV5-8 with TRBJ2-3, with a weak D call TRBD1 (6 bases). The CDR3 covers 17 residues. CDR1 and CDR2 (germline): SGHTS, YDEGEE. Between the trimmed V and J ends, which lost 3 bases and 0 bases, there was a span of 17 bases.

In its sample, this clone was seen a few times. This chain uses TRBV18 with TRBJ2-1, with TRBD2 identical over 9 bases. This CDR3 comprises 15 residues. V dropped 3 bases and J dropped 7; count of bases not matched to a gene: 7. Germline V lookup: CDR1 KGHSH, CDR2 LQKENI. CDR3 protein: CASSPPGLARNEQFF. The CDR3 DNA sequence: TGTGCCAGCTCACCGCCGGGACTAGCTAGGAATGAGCAGTTCTTC.

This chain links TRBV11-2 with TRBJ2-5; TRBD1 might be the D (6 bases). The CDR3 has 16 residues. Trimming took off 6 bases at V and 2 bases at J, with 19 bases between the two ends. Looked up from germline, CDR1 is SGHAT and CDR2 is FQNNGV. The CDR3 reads CASRKPGRDKQETQYF. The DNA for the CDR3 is TGTGCCAGCAGGAAACCAGGCCGGGACAAACAAGAGACCCAGTACTTC.

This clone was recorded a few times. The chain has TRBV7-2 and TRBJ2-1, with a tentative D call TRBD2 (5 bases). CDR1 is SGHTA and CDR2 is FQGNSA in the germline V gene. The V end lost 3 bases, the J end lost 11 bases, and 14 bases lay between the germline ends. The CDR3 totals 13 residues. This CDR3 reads CASSFKFGNKQFF. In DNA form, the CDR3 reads TGTGCCAGCAGCTTTAAATTCGGGAACAAGCAGTTCTTC. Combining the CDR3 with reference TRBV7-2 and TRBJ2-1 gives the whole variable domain GAGVSQSPSNKVTEKGKDVELRCDPISGHTALYWYRQSLGQGLEFLIYFQGNSAPDKSGLPSDRFSAERTGGSVSTLTIQRTQQEDSAVYLCASSFKFGNKQFFGPGTRLTVL.

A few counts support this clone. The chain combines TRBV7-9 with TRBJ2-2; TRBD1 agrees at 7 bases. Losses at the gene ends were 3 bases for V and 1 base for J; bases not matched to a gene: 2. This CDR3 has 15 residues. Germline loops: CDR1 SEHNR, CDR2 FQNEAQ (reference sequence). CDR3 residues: CASSFRQGNTGELFF. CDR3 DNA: TGTGCCAGCAGCTTCCGACAGGGGAACACCGGGGAGCTGTTTTTT.

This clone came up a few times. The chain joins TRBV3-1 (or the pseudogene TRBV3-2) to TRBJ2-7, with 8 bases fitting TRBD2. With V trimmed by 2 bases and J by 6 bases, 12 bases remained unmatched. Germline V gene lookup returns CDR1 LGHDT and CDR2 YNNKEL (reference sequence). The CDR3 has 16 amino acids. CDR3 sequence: CASSQYGSGGKGEQYF. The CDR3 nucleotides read TGTGCCAGCAGCCAATATGGGTCGGGAGGGAAAGGCGAGCAGTACTTC.

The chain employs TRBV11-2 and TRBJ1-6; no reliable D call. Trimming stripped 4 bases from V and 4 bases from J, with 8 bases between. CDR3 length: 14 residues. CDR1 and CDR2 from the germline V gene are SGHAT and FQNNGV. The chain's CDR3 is CASSSDGYNSPLHF. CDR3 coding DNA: TGTGCCAGCAGCTCGGACGGTTATAATTCACCCCTCCACTTT.

The chain's CDR3 is CASSLGAGDNNEQFF. The CDR3 nucleotides read TGTGCCAGCAGCTTAGGGGCGGGAGATAACAATGAGCAGTTCTTC. This rearrangement joins TRBV7-6 to TRBJ2-1, with 7 nucleotides matching TRBD2. V shed 1 base, J shed 5 bases, and the junction held 5 bases outside the gene matches. CDR3 length equals 15 residues. From germline, CDR1 is SGHVS and CDR2 FNYEAQ.